The 27 T cell receptor beta chains below all came from one sample that was sequenced in a study of blood T cell repertoires in COVID-19. The assay was immunoSEQ multiplex PCR, and TCRdb's table has in-frame clones only and misses some. The table has about 330,000 clones, about 89% seen once. The sequenced sample consisted of PBMCs or T cells enriched from blood (not recorded which). Receptors originate from a woman in her thirties who had recovered from COVID-19.

The chain joins TRBV19 to TRBJ2-3, with D tentatively TRBD1 (7 bases). The V gene's germline CDR1 is LNHDA and CDR2 SQIVND (reference sequence). Trimming left V 9 bases short and J 2 bases short, with 15 bases between. The CDR3 consists of 14 residues. CDR3 region: CASRRGQYTDTQYF. Written as DNA, the CDR3 is TGTGCCAGCCGGAGGGGACAGTACACAGATACGCAGTATTTT.

The chain carries TRBV12-3 or TRBV12-4 and TRBJ1-2; perhaps TRBD1 as D (5 bases). V was pared by 3 bases and J by 6 bases, with 11 bases between. The CDR3 consists of 13 residues. CDR3: CASSLGLYDGYTF. The CDR3 DNA follows: TGTGCCAGCAGTTTGGGACTCTACGATGGCTACACCTTC.

This clone was found a few times. The V and J genes are TRBV10-1 and TRBJ1-2, with D perhaps matching TRBD1 (5 bases). Germline assignment: CDR1 WNHNN and CDR2 SYGVQD (reference sequence). V was clipped by 6 bases and J by 7 bases, with 12 bases between them. CDR3 size: 12 residues. In DNA form, the CDR3 reads TGCGCCAGCAGCCCCGGGGGAACTGGCTACACCTTC. Residues: CASSPGGTGYTF.

The chain is built from TRBV5-1 and TRBJ2-7, with 8 positions matching TRBD1. This CDR3 contains 15 residues. Trimming at V came to 4 bases and at J to 4 bases, leaving 10 bases not matched to a gene. The V gene's germline CDR1 is SGHRS and CDR2 YFSETQ. The CDR3 here is CASSPGDHRGYEQYF. CDR3 in DNA: TGCGCCAGCAGCCCTGGGGACCACAGGGGGTACGAGCAGTACTTC.

This chain uses TRBV6-1 with TRBJ1-6; TRBD1 agrees at 8 bases. This CDR3 is 16 amino acids long. Trimming took 2 bases from V and 9 from J; bases not matched to a gene: 9. Germline V gives CDR1 MNHNS, CDR2 SASEGT. This CDR3 is CASSESDRAASSPLHF. In DNA, the CDR3 is TGTGCCAGCAGTGAATCGGACAGGGCGGCTAGTTCACCCCTCCACTTT.

The chain uses TRBV2 and TRBJ1-2; D not resolved. This CDR3 spans 11 amino acids. Germline CDR1 is SNHLY and CDR2 is FYNNEI. Trimming took 8 bases from V and 4 from J, leaving 8 bases between them. In DNA, the CDR3 is TGTGCCAGCGGGTTAGCCTATGGCTACACCTTC. This encodes CASGLAYGYTF.

The chain combines TRBV7-2 with TRBJ2-2, with D possibly TRBD1 on 5 matching bases. The CDR3 totals 16 residues. V lost 1 base and J 4 bases, leaving 13 bases between the germline ends. Germline CDR1 is SGHTA and CDR2 is FQGNSA. Here the CDR3 reads CASSLVVGAPTGELFF. The CDR3 DNA is TGTGCCAGCAGCTTAGTGGTTGGGGCGCCCACCGGGGAGCTGTTTTTT.

The J gene is TRBJ1-2, the V gene TRBV4-3; the D is unclear. The CDR3 length is 14 residues. Germline-derived CDR1 and CDR2 are LGHNA and YSLEER. Deletions cut 2 bases from V and 7 bases from J, with 14 bases between. In DNA form, the CDR3 reads TGCGCCAGCAGCCAATGGCCCGGGTCGGGTGGCTACACCTTC. Protein: CASSQWPGSGGYTF.

V and J are TRBV5-1 and TRBJ2-7; 12 bases align to TRBD2. Germline V gives CDR1 SGHRS, CDR2 YFSETQ. The J segment lost 1 base and the V segment lost 2 bases, leaving 10 bases of the junction unmatched. There are 18 residues in the CDR3. The CDR3: CASSFRGLAGGGSYEQYF. The CDR3 region has the DNA TGCGCCAGCAGCTTCAGGGGACTAGCGGGTGGCGGGTCCTACGAGCAGTACTTC.

This chain uses TRBV5-1 with TRBJ2-3, with TRBD1 matching 8 bases. The CDR3 contains 15 residues. Germline CDR1 SGHRS, CDR2 YFSETQ. The V gene end was trimmed by 4 bases and the J gene end by 4 bases; junction bases not matched to a gene: 8. CDR3 region: CASSARTGIADTQYF. The CDR3 DNA follows: TGCGCCAGCAGCGCGAGGACAGGGATCGCAGATACGCAGTATTTT.

This chain links TRBV11-2 with TRBJ2-7; 8 positions match TRBD1. With 3 bases clipped from V and 4 bases from J, the junction kept 5 bases outside the gene matches. Looked up from germline, CDR1 is SGHAT and CDR2 is FQNNGV. The CDR3 is 14 amino acids. CDR3 bases: TGTGCCAGCAGCTTTGTTCAGGGGGCTTACGAGCAGTACTTC. Protein product: CASSFVQGAYEQYF.

The V call is TRBV7-9, the J call TRBJ1-2; D call uncertain. CDR1 is SEHNR, CDR2 FQNEAQ, per germline (reference sequence). V was trimmed by 5 bases and J by 1 base, leaving 14 bases between them. This CDR3 comprises 15 residues. In nucleotides, the CDR3 is TGTGCCAGCAGCCCCGCTGCCGGGGATAACTATGGCTACACCTTC. Its translation: CASSPAAGDNYGYTF.

The chain has TRBV2 and TRBJ1-1; no firm D call. This CDR3 contains 10 residues. The V gene's germline CDR1 is SNHLY and CDR2 FYNNEI. V lost 8 bases, J lost 8 bases, and 9 bases lay in between. Written as DNA, the CDR3 is TGTGCCAGCGGCCAACGAGAAGCTTTCTTT. As protein: CASGQREAFF.

This clone was seen just once. The chain employs TRBV20-1 and TRBJ1-6, with unresolved D. Germline CDR1 is DFQATT and CDR2 is SNEGSKA (reference sequence). This CDR3 contains 18 residues. V dropped 3 bases and J dropped 0 bases, with 18 bases sitting between them. The CDR3 DNA is TGCAGTGCTAGTAACGGGGTATGGGAAAACTCCTATAATTCACCCCTCCACTTT. It specifies CSASNGVWENSYNSPLHF.

In this sample, this clone turned up a few times. The chain joins TRBV28 to TRBJ1-2, with a weak D call TRBD1 (5 bases). Trimming took 2 bases from V and 8 from J, leaving 18 bases between them. Looked up from germline, CDR1 is MDHEN and CDR2 is SYDVKM. The CDR3 loop spans 15 amino acids. In nucleotides, the CDR3 is TGTGCCAGCAGTTTACAGGGAGCCGGGCGGGGCGGCTACACCTTC. Its protein is CASSLQGAGRGGYTF.

J is TRBJ2-7 and V is TRBV19; TRBD1 might be the D (6 bases). Trimming left V 5 bases short and J 5 bases short, with 16 bases between. The length of the CDR3 is 14 residues. Germline lookup yields CDR1 LNHDA and CDR2 SQIVND (reference sequence). The DNA of the CDR3 is TGTGCCAGTAGTCCAGGGGACGGACCGAACGAGCAGTACTTC. Translated, it gives CASSPGDGPNEQYF.

The chain employs TRBV2 and TRBJ1-5; 8 positions agree with TRBD1. The CDR3 runs 15 residues. After removal of 6 bases from V and 4 bases from J, the junction contained 8 bases not matched to a gene. From germline, CDR1 is SNHLY and CDR2 FYNNEI. The CDR3 sequence is CASSLGQAENQPQHF. Here the CDR3 DNA reads TGTGCCAGCAGCCTGGGACAGGCCGAAAATCAGCCCCAGCATTTT.

This sequence joins TRBV10-3 and TRBJ1-6, with 7 bases identical to TRBD1. J was trimmed by 0 bases and V by 0 bases; bases with no gene match: 8. CDR1 and CDR2 (germline): ENHRY, SYGVKD. The CDR3 consists of 19 residues. The CDR3 nucleotides read TGTGCCATCAGTGAGTCCCTTTTACAGGGGAGCTCCTATAATTCACCCCTCCACTTT. Its translation is CAISESLLQGSSYNSPLHF.

The genes are TRBV24-1 and TRBJ1-2, with D perhaps matching TRBD1 (5 bases). The CDR3 sequence is 14 residues long. Germline loops: CDR1 KGHDR, CDR2 SFDVKD. The V gene lost 1 base and the J gene lost 1 base, with 6 bases spanning the gap. The CDR3 nucleotides read TGTGCCACCAGTGATTTAGACAGTAACTATGGCTACACCTTC. It encodes CATSDLDSNYGYTF.

This chain links TRBV18 with TRBJ1-6, with D hard to call. The CDR3 consists of 16 residues. Germline-derived CDR1 and CDR2 are KGHSH and LQKENI. Trimming removed 3 bases from V and 6 bases from J, with 15 bases in between. The CDR3 DNA reads as TGTGCCAGCTCACCCCGGAGAGAGGCAGCTAATTCACCCCTCCACTTT. Translating it yields CASSPRREAANSPLHF.

The chain recombines TRBV19 with TRBJ1-1; D is perhaps TRBD1 (6 bases). This CDR3 contains 15 residues. Trimming removed 4 bases at V and 8 bases at J, with 20 bases between. Germline loops: CDR1 LNHDA, CDR2 SQIVND (reference sequence). As DNA, the CDR3 is TGTGCCAGTAGTACCAACGGGGGGCAAACTGCGGAAGCTTTCTTT. This sequence encodes CASSTNGGQTAEAFF. The entire variable domain, with the rest obtained from reference TRBV19 and TRBJ1-1, is as follows: DGGITQSPKYLFRKEGQNVTLSCEQNLNHDAMYWYRQDPGQGLRLIYYSQIVNDFQKGDIAEGYSVSREKKESFPLTVTSAQKNPTAFYLCASSTNGGQTAEAFFGQGTRLTVV.

V is TRBV5-1 and J is TRBJ1-4; D is uncertain. This CDR3 has 14 amino acids. Trimming removed 0 bases from V and 8 bases from J, with 11 bases in between. The germline CDR1 and CDR2 sequences are SGHRS and YFSETQ. CDR3 coding DNA: TGCGCCAGCAGCTTGGGGGGAGGTCAAGAAAAACTGTTTTTT. It specifies CASSLGGGQEKLFF.

This clone was counted a single time. V gene TRBV6-2 or TRBV6-3 combines with J gene TRBJ2-3, with a weak D call TRBD2 (5 bases). Trimming removed 5 bases at V and 10 bases at J, with 16 bases between. This CDR3 is built from 13 residues. CDR1 and CDR2 (germline): MNHEY, SVGEGT. In DNA, the CDR3 is TGTGCCAGCAGTACCCGTCGGGGTGGGGCGCAGTATTTT. Protein product: CASSTRRGGAQYF.

The V call is TRBV19, the J call TRBJ1-6; the D gene is possibly TRBD1 (6 bases). Trimming stripped 3 bases from V and 9 bases from J, with 12 bases between. This CDR3 comprises 14 residues. From germline, CDR1 is LNHDA and CDR2 SQIVND (reference sequence). The CDR3 reads CASSMRGTGSPLHF. CDR3 sequence (DNA): TGTGCCAGTAGTATGAGGGGGACGGGTTCACCCCTCCACTTT. The full variable domain, completed using reference TRBV19 and TRBJ1-6, is DGGITQSPKYLFRKEGQNVTLSCEQNLNHDAMYWYRQDPGQGLRLIYYSQIVNDFQKGDIAEGYSVSREKKESFPLTVTSAQKNPTAFYLCASSMRGTGSPLHFGNGTRLTVT.

V usage is TRBV11-2 and J usage is TRBJ2-3; 7 nucleotides agree with TRBD1. V was clipped by 5 bases and J by 2 bases; unmatched bases: 16. CDR3 length equals 18 residues. The germline V gene has CDR1 SGHAT and CDR2 FQNNGV. The CDR3, as DNA: TGTGCCAGCAGCCTCCGGCGGGCGGCAGGGGGTACCACAGATACGCAGTATTTT. Its translation is CASSLRRAAGGTTDTQYF. Supplemented by reference TRBV11-2 and TRBJ2-3, the full variable domain reads EAGVAQSPRYKIIEKRQSVAFWCNPISGHATLYWYQQILGQGPKLLIQFQNNGVVDDSQLPKDRFSAERLKGVDSTLKIQPAKLEDSAVYLCASSLRRAAGGTTDTQYFGPGTRLTVL.

The chain links TRBV7-9 to TRBJ2-1; D unclear. V was shortened by 2 bases and J by 5 bases, with 10 bases between the two germline ends. The germline CDR1 and CDR2 sequences are SEHNR and FQNEAQ (reference sequence). This CDR3 has 14 residues. The CDR3: CASSLQAVDNEQFF. The CDR3 DNA sequence: TGTGCCAGCAGCTTACAGGCCGTCGACAATGAGCAGTTCTTC.

The J gene is TRBJ2-1, the V gene TRBV5-1; D not resolved. This CDR3 has 14 amino acids. Trimming removed 3 bases at V and 6 bases at J, with 13 bases between. CDR1 SGHRS and CDR2 YFSETQ come from the germline V gene. CDR3 sequence: CASSSNTGFNEQFF. The CDR3 DNA is TGCGCCAGCAGCTCCAACACGGGTTTCAATGAGCAGTTCTTC.